This record concerns one T cell receptor (beta chain) sequence. Its specificity is not known. PCR employed 60 Vbeta and 13 Jbeta primers. Repertoires were generated with immunoSEQ multiplex PCR, while TCRdb's copy carries only in-frame clones and drops some. The sample holds over 95,000 clones, 65% to 80% seen once. These data are taken from a study of cytomegalovirus exposure and HLA in healthy donors. The overall study: Sequencing of around 200 million T cells in an earlier analysis found under 120 million unique TCR beta sequences. Among the 300 to 450 genotyped donors, around 81% were placed in the Caucasian-associated ancestry cluster. Study-level points and caveats: The presence/absence work took it that sequencing depth was about the same across donors.

The germline gives CDR1 SGHRS, CDR2 YFSETQ. Trimming cost V 1 base and J 0 bases, with 7 bases left between them. The CDR3 runs 15 residues. V is TRBV5-1 and J is TRBJ1-4; D unresolved. This TCR was recovered from a female donor in good health and CMV-seronegative. Sequences were obtained from PBMCs. The DNA for the CDR3 is TGCGCCAGCAGCTTGCCCGGAGCAACTAATGAAAAACTGTTTTTT. Encoded protein: CASSLPGATNEKLFF.